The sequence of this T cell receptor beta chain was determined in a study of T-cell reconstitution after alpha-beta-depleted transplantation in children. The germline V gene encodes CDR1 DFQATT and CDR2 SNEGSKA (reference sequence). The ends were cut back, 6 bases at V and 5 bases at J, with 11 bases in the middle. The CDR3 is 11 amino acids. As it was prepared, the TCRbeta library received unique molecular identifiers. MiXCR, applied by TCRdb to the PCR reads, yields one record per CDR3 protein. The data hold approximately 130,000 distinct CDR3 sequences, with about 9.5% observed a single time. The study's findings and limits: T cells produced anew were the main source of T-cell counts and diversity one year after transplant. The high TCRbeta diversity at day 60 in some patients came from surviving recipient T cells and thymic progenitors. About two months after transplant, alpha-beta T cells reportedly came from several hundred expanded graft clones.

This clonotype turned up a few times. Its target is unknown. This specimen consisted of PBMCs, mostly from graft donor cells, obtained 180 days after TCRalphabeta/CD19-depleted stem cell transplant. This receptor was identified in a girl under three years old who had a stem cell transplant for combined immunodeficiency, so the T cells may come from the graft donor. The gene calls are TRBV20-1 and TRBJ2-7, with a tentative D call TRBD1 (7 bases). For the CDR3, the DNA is TGCAGTGCCGACAGGGAGGACGAGCAGTACTTC. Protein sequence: CSADREDEQYF.